The TCR beta chain described here comes from a study of T cells after posttransplantation cyclophosphamide. The protocol was immunoSEQ multiplex PCR, while the TCRdb copy is restricted to in-frame clones and leaves out a portion. The table shows about 42,000 clones, with 90% occurring only once. A marrow graft followed busulfan-fludarabine conditioning, with cyclophosphamide on days +3 and +4. In regard to this clone: The antigen remains unidentified.

Study results and limitations: TRB clonality was highly associated with recipient CMV seropositivity and reactivation.

V shed 5 bases, J shed 5 bases, and the junction held 7 bases outside the gene matches. Per the germline V gene, CDR1 is SNHLY and CDR2 is FYNNEI. The CDR3 sequence is 14 residues long. The sequence came from a male patient in his sixties who received an allogeneic stem cell transplant from a related donor and was CMV-positive. Some T cells may trace back to the graft donor. Sample: PBMCs, taken about 62 days after allogeneic stem cell transplant with posttransplant cyclophosphamide. V is TRBV2 and J is TRBJ1-2, with 8 bases aligning to TRBD1. The DNA for the CDR3 is TGTGCCAGCAGTTTGGACAGGGACGGGTATGGCTACACCTTC. It specifies CASSLDRDGYGYTF.